A selection of T cell receptor beta chains follows, all from one sample in a study of OX40 agonist ivuxolimab in advanced cancers. Method: immunoSEQ multiplex PCR; TCRdb's copy keeps in-frame clones and lacks some. The table lists 59,000 or so clones, over 70% of them singletons. Material: CD4+ or CD8+ T cells sorted from blood, obtained in a trial of the OX40 agonist ivuxolimab. The receptors shown here come from an adult with an advanced solid tumor such as melanoma, head and neck, liver or kidney cancer. Each CDR3 is given with its conserved first and last residue. D genes are given only for firm matches. Size tells how often a clone was seen (once, few, many) or the class of an expanded clone, and some rows leave it out.

TRBJ1-2,14,NA,NA,TRBV19,TGTGCCAGTAGCCCTGCGGGGGCCGCCTATGGCTACACCTTC,CASSPAGAAYGYTF
TRBJ2-2,13,few,NA,TRBV6-1,TGTGCCAGCAGTCTTACGAACACCGGGGAGCTGTTTTTT,CASSLTNTGELFF
TRBJ1-3,13,NA,NA,TRBV7-9,TGTGCCAGCAGTCGTCTAGCTGGAAACACCATATATTTT,CASSRLAGNTIYF
TRBJ2-1,15,NA,NA,TRBV19,TGTGCCAGTAGTAAGGAGGTGGTCCAACACAATGAGCAGTTCTTC,CASSKEVVQHNEQFF
TRBJ2-7,15,NA,NA,TRBV7-3,TGTGCCAGCAGCTTAACGACTGACGGGTCCTACGAGCAGTACTTC,CASSLTTDGSYEQYF
TRBJ2-3,16,NA,NA,TRBV5-1,TGCGCCAGCAGCCCCCAGATAGGACCGAGCACAGATACGCAGTATTTT,CASSPQIGPSTDTQYF
TRBJ1-6,15,NA,NA,TRBV7-7,TGTGCCAGCAGCTCGGGCAGGGAGGAAGATTCACCCCTCCACTTT,CASSSGREEDSPLHF
TRBJ1-5,15,NA,NA,TRBV5-5,TGTGCCAGCAGCTTGTATCCAGGGATTACCCAGCCCCAGCATTTT,CASSLYPGITQPQHF
TRBJ2-1,17,NA,NA,TRBV10-1,TGCGCCAGCAGTGAGTCAAAATATAGGGGATCGGACAATGAGCAGTTCTTC,CASSESKYRGSDNEQFF
TRBJ2-1,14,NA,TRBD2,TRBV29-1,TGCAGCGTTGAGACTAGCGGGGGCTACAATGAGCAGTTCTTC,CSVETSGGYNEQFF
TRBJ2-7,12,NA,NA,TRBV6-1,TGTGCCAGCAGTGAGTCTTACTACGAGCAGTACTTC,CASSESYYEQYF
TRBJ1-5,15,once,TRBD1,TRBV5-6,TGTGCCAGCAGCACAGGGACAGGGAGGAATCAGCCCCAGCATTTT,CASSTGTGRNQPQHF
TRBJ2-1,15,NA,NA,TRBV5-1,TGCGCCAGCAGCCCGGGGGCTGACTCCTACAATGAGCAGTTCTTC,CASSPGADSYNEQFF
TRBJ1-2,14,NA,TRBD1,TRBV14,TGTGCCAGCAGCCATTGGACAGGGGCAGATGGCTACACCTTC,CASSHWTGADGYTF
TRBJ1-4,16,NA,TRBD1,TRBV28,TGTGCCAGCACACCGGGACAGGGGAGGGGGGCTGAAAAACTGTTTTTT,CASTPGQGRGAEKLFF
TRBJ1-1,11,once,NA,TRBV4-1,TGCGCCAGCAGCCGCCAGGGTGAAGCTTTCTTT,CASSRQGEAFF
TRBJ2-7,15,NA,TRBD1,TRBV9,TGTGCCAGCAGCGCCGCGACAGGGGGCTCCTACGAGCAGTACTTC,CASSAATGGSYEQYF